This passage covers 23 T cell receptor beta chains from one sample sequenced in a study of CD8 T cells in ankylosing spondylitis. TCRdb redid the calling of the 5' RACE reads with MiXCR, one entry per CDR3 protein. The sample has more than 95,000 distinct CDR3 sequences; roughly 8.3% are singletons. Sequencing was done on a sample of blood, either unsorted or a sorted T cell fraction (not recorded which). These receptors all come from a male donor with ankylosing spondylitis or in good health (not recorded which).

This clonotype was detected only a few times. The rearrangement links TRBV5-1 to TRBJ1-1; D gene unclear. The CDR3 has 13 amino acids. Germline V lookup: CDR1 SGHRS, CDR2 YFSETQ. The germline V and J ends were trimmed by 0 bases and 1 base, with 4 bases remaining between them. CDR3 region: CASSLAKNTEAFF. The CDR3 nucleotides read TGCGCCAGCAGCTTGGCCAAGAACACTGAAGCTTTCTTT.

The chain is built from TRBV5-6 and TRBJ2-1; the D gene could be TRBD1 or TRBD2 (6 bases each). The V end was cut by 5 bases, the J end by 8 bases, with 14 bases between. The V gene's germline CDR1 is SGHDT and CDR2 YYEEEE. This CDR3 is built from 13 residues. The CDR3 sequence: CASSRGAMDEQFF. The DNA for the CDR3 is TGTGCCAGCAGTAGGGGGGCGATGGATGAGCAGTTCTTC.

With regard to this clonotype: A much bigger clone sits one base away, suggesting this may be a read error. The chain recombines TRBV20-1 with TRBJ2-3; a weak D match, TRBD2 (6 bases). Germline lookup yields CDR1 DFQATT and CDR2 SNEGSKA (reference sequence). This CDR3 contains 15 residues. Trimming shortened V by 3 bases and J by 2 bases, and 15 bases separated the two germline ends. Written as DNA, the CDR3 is TGCAGTGCTAGCGCTGCGGAGGGAGACACAGATACGCAGTATTTT. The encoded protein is CSASAAEGDTDTQYF.

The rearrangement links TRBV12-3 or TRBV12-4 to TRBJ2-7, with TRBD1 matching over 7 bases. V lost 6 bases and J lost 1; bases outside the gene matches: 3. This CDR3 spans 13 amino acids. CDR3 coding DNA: TGTGCCAGCAGAGGACAGGATTCCTACGAGCAGTACTTC. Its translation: CASRGQDSYEQYF.

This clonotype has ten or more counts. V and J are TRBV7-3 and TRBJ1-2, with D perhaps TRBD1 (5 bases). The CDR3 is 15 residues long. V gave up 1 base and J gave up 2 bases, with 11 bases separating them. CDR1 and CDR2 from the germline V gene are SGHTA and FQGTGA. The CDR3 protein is CASSLSPGDNYGYTF. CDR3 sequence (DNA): TGTGCCAGCAGCTTAAGTCCGGGGGACAACTATGGCTACACCTTC.

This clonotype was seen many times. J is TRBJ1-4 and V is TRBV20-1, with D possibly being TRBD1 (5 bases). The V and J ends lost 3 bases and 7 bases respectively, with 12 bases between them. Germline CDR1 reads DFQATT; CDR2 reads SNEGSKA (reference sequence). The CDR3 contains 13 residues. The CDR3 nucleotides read TGCAGTGCTAGGGTCCCGGGGGGTGAAAAACTGTTTTTT. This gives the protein CSARVPGGEKLFF.

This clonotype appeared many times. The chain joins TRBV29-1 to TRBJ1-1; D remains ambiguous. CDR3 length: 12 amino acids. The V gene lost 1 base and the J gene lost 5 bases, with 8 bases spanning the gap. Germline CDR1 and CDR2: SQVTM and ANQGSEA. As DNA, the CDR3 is TGCAGCGTTGAAGCACAGAAAACTGAAGCTTTCTTT. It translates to CSVEAQKTEAFF.

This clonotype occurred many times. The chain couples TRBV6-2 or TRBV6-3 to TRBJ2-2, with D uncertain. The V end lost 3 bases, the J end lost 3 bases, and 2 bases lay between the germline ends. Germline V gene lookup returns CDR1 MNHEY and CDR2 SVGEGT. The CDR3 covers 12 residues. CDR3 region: CASSYHTGELFF. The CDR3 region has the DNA TGTGCCAGCAGTTATCACACCGGGGAGCTGTTTTTT.

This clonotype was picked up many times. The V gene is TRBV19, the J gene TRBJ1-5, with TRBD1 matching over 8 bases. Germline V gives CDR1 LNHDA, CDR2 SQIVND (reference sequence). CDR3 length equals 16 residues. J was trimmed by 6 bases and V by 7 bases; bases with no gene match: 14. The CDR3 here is CASTPSGGAVGQPQHF. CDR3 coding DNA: TGTGCCAGTACCCCCTCAGGGGGCGCAGTGGGTCAGCCCCAGCATTTT.

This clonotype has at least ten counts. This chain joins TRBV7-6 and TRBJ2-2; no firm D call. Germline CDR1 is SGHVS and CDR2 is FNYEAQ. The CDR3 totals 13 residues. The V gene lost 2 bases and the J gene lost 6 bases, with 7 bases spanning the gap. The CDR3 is CASSLPGAGELFF. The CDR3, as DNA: TGTGCCAGCAGCTTACCAGGCGCCGGGGAGCTGTTTTTT.

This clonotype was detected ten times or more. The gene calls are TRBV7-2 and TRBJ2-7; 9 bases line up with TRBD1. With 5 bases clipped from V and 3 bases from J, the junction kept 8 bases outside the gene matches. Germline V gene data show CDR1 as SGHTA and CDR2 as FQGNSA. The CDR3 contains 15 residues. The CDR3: CASSHTGGANYEQYF. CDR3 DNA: TGTGCCAGCAGCCACACAGGGGGCGCAAACTACGAGCAGTACTTC.

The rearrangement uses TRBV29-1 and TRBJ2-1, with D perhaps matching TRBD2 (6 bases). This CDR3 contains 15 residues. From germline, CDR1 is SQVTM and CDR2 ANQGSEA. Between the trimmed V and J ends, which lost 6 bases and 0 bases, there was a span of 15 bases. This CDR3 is CSVAGGKSSYNEQFF. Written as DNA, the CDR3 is TGCAGCGTGGCCGGGGGAAAAAGCTCCTACAATGAGCAGTTCTTC.

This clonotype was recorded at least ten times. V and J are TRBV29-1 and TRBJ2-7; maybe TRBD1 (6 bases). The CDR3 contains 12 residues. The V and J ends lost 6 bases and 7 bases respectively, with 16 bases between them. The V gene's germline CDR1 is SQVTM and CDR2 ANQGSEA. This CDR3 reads CSVLVQGPEQYF. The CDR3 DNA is TGCAGCGTCCTAGTACAGGGACCAGAGCAGTACTTC.

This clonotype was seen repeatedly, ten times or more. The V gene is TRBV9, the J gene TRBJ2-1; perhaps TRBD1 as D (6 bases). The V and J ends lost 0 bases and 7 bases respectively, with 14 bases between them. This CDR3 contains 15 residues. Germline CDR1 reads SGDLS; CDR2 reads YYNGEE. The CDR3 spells CASSVGWGPGNEQFF. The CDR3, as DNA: TGTGCCAGCAGCGTAGGCTGGGGGCCGGGAAATGAGCAGTTCTTC.

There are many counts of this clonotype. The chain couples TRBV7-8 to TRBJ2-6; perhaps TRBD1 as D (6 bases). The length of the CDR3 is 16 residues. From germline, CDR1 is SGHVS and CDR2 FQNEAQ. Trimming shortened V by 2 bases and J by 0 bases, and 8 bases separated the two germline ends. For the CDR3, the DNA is TGTGCCAGCAGCTTAACAGGGTCCTCTGGGGCCAACGTCCTGACTTTC. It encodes CASSLTGSSGANVLTF.

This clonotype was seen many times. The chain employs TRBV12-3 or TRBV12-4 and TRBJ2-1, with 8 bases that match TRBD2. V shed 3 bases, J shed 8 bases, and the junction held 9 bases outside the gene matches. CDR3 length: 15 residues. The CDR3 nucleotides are TGTGCCAGCAGTTTGAGACTAGCGAGGTCCCATGAGCAGTTCTTC. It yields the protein CASSLRLARSHEQFF.

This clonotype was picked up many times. The CDR3 DNA is TGTGCCATCAGTGAGAACACCGGGGAGCTGTTTTTT. It specifies CAISENTGELFF. The gene calls are TRBV10-3 and TRBJ2-2; D not resolved. CDR1 is ENHRY and CDR2 is SYGVKD in the germline V gene. V was shortened by 2 bases and J by 2 bases, with 0 bases between the two germline ends. This CDR3 comprises 12 residues.

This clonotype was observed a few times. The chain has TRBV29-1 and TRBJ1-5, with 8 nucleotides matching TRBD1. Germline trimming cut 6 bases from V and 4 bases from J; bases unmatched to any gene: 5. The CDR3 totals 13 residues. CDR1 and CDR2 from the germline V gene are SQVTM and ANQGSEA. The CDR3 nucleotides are TGCAGCGTAGCTACAGGGGGTAATCAGCCCCAGCATTTT. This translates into CSVATGGNQPQHF.

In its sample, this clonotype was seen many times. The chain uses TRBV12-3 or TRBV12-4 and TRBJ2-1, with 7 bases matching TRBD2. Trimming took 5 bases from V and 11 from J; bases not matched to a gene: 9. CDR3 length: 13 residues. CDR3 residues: CASSPTLSGKQFF. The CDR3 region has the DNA TGTGCCAGCAGTCCTACCCTGAGCGGGAAGCAGTTCTTC.

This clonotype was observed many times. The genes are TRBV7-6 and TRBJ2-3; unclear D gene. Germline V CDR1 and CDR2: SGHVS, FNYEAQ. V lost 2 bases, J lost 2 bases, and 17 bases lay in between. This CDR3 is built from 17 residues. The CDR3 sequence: CASSLSASVMHTDTQYF. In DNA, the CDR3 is TGTGCCAGCAGCTTATCTGCGTCAGTCATGCACACAGATACGCAGTATTTT.

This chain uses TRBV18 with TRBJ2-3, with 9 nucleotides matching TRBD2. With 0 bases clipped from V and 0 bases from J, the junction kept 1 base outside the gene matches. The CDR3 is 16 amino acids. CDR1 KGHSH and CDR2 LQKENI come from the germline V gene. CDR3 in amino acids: CASSPPSGSSTDTQYF. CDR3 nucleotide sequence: TGTGCCAGCTCACCACCTAGCGGGAGCAGCACAGATACGCAGTATTTT.

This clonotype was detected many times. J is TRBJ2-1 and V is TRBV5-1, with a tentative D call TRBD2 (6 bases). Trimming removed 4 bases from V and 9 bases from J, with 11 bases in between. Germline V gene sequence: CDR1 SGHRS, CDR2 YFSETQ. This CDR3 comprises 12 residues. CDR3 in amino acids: CASSLGLFEQFF. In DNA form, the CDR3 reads TGCGCCAGCAGCCTGGGACTTTTTGAGCAGTTCTTC. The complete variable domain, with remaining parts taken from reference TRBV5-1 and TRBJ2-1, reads KAGVTQTPRYLIKTRGQQVTLSCSPISGHRSVSWYQQTPGQGLQFLFEYFSETQRNKGNFPGRFSGRQFSNSRSEMNVSTLELGDSALYLCASSLGLFEQFFGPGTRLTVL.

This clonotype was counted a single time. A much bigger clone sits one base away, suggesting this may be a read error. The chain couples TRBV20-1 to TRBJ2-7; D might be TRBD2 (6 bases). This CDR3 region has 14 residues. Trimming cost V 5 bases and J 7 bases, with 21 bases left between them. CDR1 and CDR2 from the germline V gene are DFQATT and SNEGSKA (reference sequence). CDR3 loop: CSAHRDFSSREQYF. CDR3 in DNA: TGCAGTGCTCACCGGGACTTCTCCAGTCGGGAGCAGTACTTC.